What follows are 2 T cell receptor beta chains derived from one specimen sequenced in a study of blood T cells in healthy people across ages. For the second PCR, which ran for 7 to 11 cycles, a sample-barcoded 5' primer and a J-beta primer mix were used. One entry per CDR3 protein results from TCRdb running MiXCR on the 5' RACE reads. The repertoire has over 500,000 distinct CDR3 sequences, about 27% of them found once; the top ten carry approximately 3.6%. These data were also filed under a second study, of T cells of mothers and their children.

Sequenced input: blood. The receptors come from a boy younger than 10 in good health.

The CDR3 DNA follows: TGTGCCAGCAGTTACTCGACAGGGAATAATTCACCCCTCCACTTT. This gives the protein CASSYSTGNNSPLHF. V usage is TRBV6-6 and J usage is TRBJ1-6, with 7 bases fitting TRBD1. CDR1 and CDR2 from the germline V gene are MNHNY and SVGAGI (reference sequence). V shed 0 bases, J shed 5 bases, and the junction held 1 base outside the gene matches. This CDR3 comprises 15 residues.

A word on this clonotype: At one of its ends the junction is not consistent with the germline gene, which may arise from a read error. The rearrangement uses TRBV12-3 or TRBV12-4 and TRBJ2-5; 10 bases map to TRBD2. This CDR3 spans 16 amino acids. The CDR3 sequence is CASSSYSGGTQETRYF. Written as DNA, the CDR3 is TGTGCCAGCAGTTCCTATAGCGGGGGGACCCAAGAGACCCGGTACTTC.